This T cell receptor (beta chain) was documented in a study of beta chain features in type 1 diabetes. About the research overall: Cells sorted and examined across all samples totaled approximately 100,000,000. Study observations and caveats: Fewer insertions but more deletions were seen at VDJ junctions in type 1 diabetes patients.

The sequenced template was cDNA made from the entire isolated RNA. Only in-frame clones appear in the TCRdb table, and some are missing; sequencing was by immunoSEQ multiplex PCR. The sample carries fewer than 550,000 clones, about an eighth recorded once. Averaging about 116 mL, one heparinised blood draw was given by each donor. Comment on this clone: Its antigen is still unknown.

Per germline, CDR1 SGHTS and CDR2 YDEGEE. V shed 5 bases and J shed 4 bases, with 7 bases lying between them. The CDR3 sequence is 13 residues long. Sequencing used naive CD4+ T cells from blood. This sequence was found in a woman under 30 in good health. This sequence joins TRBV5-8 and TRBJ2-6; no reliable D call. The CDR3 bases are TGTGCCAGCAGACCGACAGGGGCCAACGTCCTGACTTTC. Translated: CASRPTGANVLTF. The full variable domain, its missing parts supplied by reference TRBV5-8 and TRBJ2-6, is EAGVTQSPTHLIKTRGQQATLRCSPISGHTSVYWYQQALGLGLQFLLWYDEGEERNRGNFPPRFSGRQFPNYSSELNVNALELEDSALYLCASRPTGANVLTFGAGSRLTVL.